This passage covers 20 T cell receptor beta chains from one sample sequenced in a study of regulatory dendritic cells for organ transplantation. Generated by immunoSEQ multiplex PCR, the TCRdb table keeps only in-frame clones and is missing some. Among 8,000 or so clones, around 70% were seen once, and the ten largest hold over 3.5%. These receptors' antigens are unknown. Sorted T cells were CFSE-labeled and cultured four to five days with allogeneic regulatory or mature dendritic cells at 1:10. The sample was memory CD4+ T cells from blood cultured with dendritic cells. Subset noted: CD45RO+ memory T cells. Receptors were obtained from a human donor in good health.

This chain uses TRBV6-1 with TRBJ2-1; D perhaps matches TRBD2 (5 bases). The CDR3 sequence is 15 residues long. Germline V CDR1 and CDR2: MNHNS, SASEGT. V was cut by 1 base and J by 10 bases, with 17 bases left in between. The chain's CDR3 is CASSEGLPSRGEQFF. As DNA, the CDR3 is TGTGCCAGCAGTGAAGGGCTCCCCTCCAGAGGGGAGCAGTTCTTC.

The chain has TRBV6-4 and TRBJ2-1, with TRBD2 matching over 8 bases. The CDR3 sequence is 15 residues long. The junction had 13 bases not matched to a gene; V was cut back by 7 bases and J by 8 bases. CDR1 is MRHNA, CDR2 SNTAGT, per germline. This CDR3 is CASTSPPSGLDEQFF. DNA of the CDR3: TGTGCCAGCACCTCGCCCCCTAGCGGGCTCGATGAGCAGTTCTTC.

This rearrangement joins TRBV5-1 to TRBJ1-2; D gene uncertain. Germline V CDR1 and CDR2: SGHRS, YFSETQ. Trimming cost V 0 bases and J 5 bases, with 5 bases left between them. This CDR3 is built from 12 residues. CDR3 sequence reads: CASSLDRYGYTF. The CDR3 nucleotides are TGCGCCAGCAGCTTGGACCGGTATGGCTACACCTTC.

The V gene is TRBV11-3, the J gene TRBJ2-7, with 8 bases aligning to TRBD1. The germline CDR1 and CDR2 sequences are SGHNT and YENEEA. The CDR3 runs to 13 residues. Trimming took 5 bases from V and 6 from J; bases not matched to a gene: 6. The CDR3 sequence is CASSAVQGGEQYF. CDR3 nucleotides: TGTGCCAGCAGCGCGGTACAGGGGGGCGAGCAGTACTTC.

The chain couples TRBV5-6 to TRBJ2-1; a possible D gene is TRBD1 (6 bases). Per the germline V gene, CDR1 is SGHDT and CDR2 is YYEEEE. The CDR3 sequence is 15 residues long. Deletions cut 3 bases from V and 4 bases from J, with 14 bases between. The CDR3 coding sequence is TGTGCCAGCAGCTCCATAAGGGGGTTATACAATGAGCAGTTCTTC. This sequence encodes CASSSIRGLYNEQFF.

The table lists this clone with a few counts. The V gene is TRBV6-1, the J gene TRBJ1-4; D uncertain. Germline CDR1 reads MNHNS; CDR2 reads SASEGT. The CDR3 runs to 15 residues. Trimming stripped 6 bases from V and 0 bases from J, with 11 bases between. This CDR3 reads CASSLSLATNEKLFF. CDR3 nucleotides: TGTGCCAGCAGCTTGTCCCTTGCAACTAATGAAAAACTGTTTTTT.

The rearrangement uses TRBV4-2 and TRBJ2-4; D is uncertain. CDR1 and CDR2 (germline): LGHNA, YNFKEQ. The V end was cut by 8 bases, the J end by 1 base, with 12 bases between. The CDR3 spans 14 residues. This CDR3 reads CASGEHGAKNIQYF. DNA of the CDR3: TGTGCCAGCGGCGAGCACGGGGCCAAAAACATTCAGTACTTC.

This chain joins TRBV4-1 and TRBJ2-5; possible D gene TRBD1, 6 bases. Germline loops: CDR1 MGHRA, CDR2 YSYEKL. This CDR3 comprises 14 residues. V lost 4 bases to trimming and J lost 2 bases, with 11 bases between them. CDR3 protein: CASSLRGTQETQYF. CDR3 bases: TGCGCCAGCAGCCTTAGAGGGACACAAGAGACCCAGTACTTC.

V is TRBV2 and J is TRBJ1-2, with D tentatively TRBD1 (6 bases). V dropped 6 bases and J dropped 7 bases, with 15 bases sitting between them. The CDR3 extends over 13 amino acids. Per germline, CDR1 SNHLY and CDR2 FYNNEI. The CDR3 nucleotides are TGTGCCAGCAGGCAACAGGGCGAGGGTGGCTACACCTTC. Its protein is CASRQQGEGGYTF.

V gene TRBV7-9 combines with J gene TRBJ1-1; 8 bases align to TRBD1. This CDR3 comprises 14 residues. CDR1 SEHNR and CDR2 FQNEAQ come from the germline V gene (reference sequence). V was pared by 3 bases and J by 6 bases, with 6 bases of the junction left unmatched. The CDR3 protein is CASSFSQGGSEAFF. CDR3 in DNA: TGTGCCAGCAGCTTTTCACAGGGGGGATCTGAAGCTTTCTTT.

The CDR3 sequence is CASSSDSYYEQYF. The CDR3 nucleotides read TGTGCCAGTAGTTCCGACAGTTACTACGAGCAGTACTTC. This chain links TRBV19 with TRBJ2-7, with D possibly being TRBD1 (5 bases). Deletions cut 5 bases from V and 3 bases from J, with 11 bases between. The CDR3 runs 13 residues. Looked up from germline, CDR1 is LNHDA and CDR2 is SQIVND (reference sequence).

This clone has just a few counts. The J gene is TRBJ1-3, the V gene TRBV7-9; D gene unclear. The ends were cut back, 3 bases at V and 2 bases at J, with 8 bases in the middle. CDR3 length equals 14 residues. Germline V CDR1 and CDR2: SEHNR, FQNEAQ (reference sequence). The CDR3 sequence: CASSFGLTGNTIYF. The CDR3 nucleotides read TGTGCCAGCAGCTTTGGGCTTACTGGAAACACCATATATTTT.

The J gene is TRBJ2-1, the V gene TRBV5-6; a possible D gene is TRBD2 (7 bases). V was cut by 2 bases and J by 4 bases, with 13 bases left in between. The CDR3 runs 15 residues. Germline assignment: CDR1 SGHDT and CDR2 YYEEEE. The CDR3 is CASSFAGAAYNEQFF. CDR3 coding DNA: TGTGCCAGCAGCTTTGCGGGGGCCGCATACAATGAGCAGTTCTTC.

The sample holds a few counts of this clone. This chain links TRBV5-5 with TRBJ1-2; weak D call: TRBD1 (6 bases). The CDR3 extends over 15 amino acids. Deletions cut 4 bases from V and 4 bases from J, with 17 bases between. CDR1 is SGHKS, CDR2 YYEKEE, per germline (reference sequence). The chain's CDR3 is CASSIKGGESYGYTF. In DNA form, the CDR3 reads TGTGCCAGCAGCATTAAGGGGGGGGAGTCCTATGGCTACACCTTC.

This sequence joins TRBV2 and TRBJ2-2; the match to TRBD2 covers 10 bases. The CDR3 runs 21 residues. V shed 6 bases and J 1 base; nucleotides not matched to a gene: 20. Per germline, CDR1 SNHLY and CDR2 FYNNEI. The CDR3 region has the DNA TGTGCCAGCAGAGTCGAAAAGCCCGTCAGCGGGGGGGCCCGGAACACCGGGGAGCTGTTTTTT. It specifies CASRVEKPVSGGARNTGELFF.

J is TRBJ2-2 and V is TRBV7-2; 7 positions agree with TRBD1. The CDR3 runs 16 residues. J gave up 7 bases and V 1 base, and 9 bases lay outside the gene matches. Germline V gene data show CDR1 as SGHTA and CDR2 as FQGNSA. The CDR3 DNA sequence: TGTGCCAGCAGCTTAGGGGGGACAGAATTACACGGGGAGCTGTTTTTT. Translating it yields CASSLGGTELHGELFF. The full variable domain, rest sourced from reference TRBV7-2 and TRBJ2-2, is GAGVSQSPSNKVTEKGKDVELRCDPISGHTALYWYRQSLGQGLEFLIYFQGNSAPDKSGLPSDRFSAERTGGSVSTLTIQRTQQEDSAVYLCASSLGGTELHGELFFGEGSRLTVL.

This clone appeared once. CDR3 sequence reads: CASSRQLRGRDSPLHF. The CDR3 nucleotides read TGTGCCAGCAGCCGGCAGCTGCGGGGTCGGGATTCACCCCTCCACTTT. This chain joins TRBV11-1 and TRBJ1-6; the D is unclear. Trimming cost V 5 bases and J 8 bases, with 19 bases left between them. Per germline, CDR1 SGHAT and CDR2 FQDESV (reference sequence). The CDR3 spans 16 residues.

V usage is TRBV18 and J usage is TRBJ1-1; the D is unclear. Per the germline V gene, CDR1 is KGHSH and CDR2 is LQKENI. CDR3 length: 14 amino acids. The germline V and J ends were trimmed by 1 base and 4 bases, with 10 bases remaining between them. As DNA, the CDR3 is TGTGCCAGCTCACCACGGCCGGGTGCCACTGAAGCTTTCTTT. Its protein is CASSPRPGATEAFF.

In DNA, the CDR3 is TGTGCCAGCAGCTTGTTGACAGGGCGAGCTAATGAAAAACTGTTTTTT. It specifies CASSLLTGRANEKLFF. This sequence joins TRBV5-6 and TRBJ1-4, with 7 nucleotides matching TRBD1. The CDR3 has 16 residues. Germline CDR1 is SGHDT and CDR2 is YYEEEE. With 1 base clipped from V and 3 bases from J, the junction kept 6 bases outside the gene matches.

This chain links TRBV11-3 with TRBJ1-1; the D is unclear. The CDR3 contains 14 residues. Per germline, CDR1 SGHNT and CDR2 YENEEA. Trimming removed 0 bases at V and 1 base at J, with 6 bases between. The CDR3 region is CASSLDGENTEAFF. For the CDR3, the DNA is TGTGCCAGCAGCTTAGACGGGGAGAACACTGAAGCTTTCTTT.